The 11 T cell receptor beta chains given below trace back to one sample, sequenced in a study of radiation and T cells in renal cell carcinoma. Assay: immunoSEQ multiplex PCR; the TCRdb copy retains only in-frame clones and omits some. Counted here are some 70,000 clones, 82% occurring once; the ten biggest clones make up 5.8%. Time point in this sample: blood 2 weeks post-SBRT. Specified treatment: 15 Gy SBRT to primary tumor, nephrectomy 4 weeks later. The sequencing here drew on blood, taken from a patient whose treatment included radiotherapy and nephrectomy. The source is a man aged 55 to 70 with renal cell carcinoma.

The rearrangement links TRBV7-9 to TRBJ2-7, with 8 positions matching TRBD1. CDR1 and CDR2 from the germline V gene are SEHNR and FQNEAQ (reference sequence). This CDR3 contains 15 residues. V gave up 1 base and J gave up 5 bases; unmatched junction bases: 7. The chain's CDR3 is CASSLEAGGAHEQYF. In nucleotides, the CDR3 is TGTGCCAGCAGCTTAGAGGCAGGGGGCGCCCACGAGCAGTACTTC.

The chain carries TRBV4-1 and TRBJ1-6, with no clear D. CDR1 is MGHRA, CDR2 YSYEKL, per germline. The V gene lost 1 base and the J gene lost 2 bases, with 18 bases spanning the gap. This CDR3 has 19 residues. The CDR3 reads CASSQADRVLSPYNSPLHF. The CDR3 DNA is TGCGCCAGCAGCCAAGCGGACCGGGTCCTATCACCCTATAATTCACCCCTCCACTTT.

V and J are TRBV6-1 and TRBJ2-7; D is unresolved. V was pared by 7 bases and J by 4 bases, with 14 bases between. The CDR3 extends over 13 amino acids. The germline CDR1 and CDR2 sequences are MNHNS and SASEGT. CDR3 region: CASIPTLGYEQYF. The CDR3 DNA follows: TGTGCCAGCATCCCGACGCTAGGGTACGAGCAGTACTTC.

The V and J genes are TRBV4-1 and TRBJ2-3, with TRBD2 matching 9 bases. With 0 bases clipped from V and 6 bases from J, the junction kept 16 bases outside the gene matches. This CDR3 spans 19 amino acids. CDR1 and CDR2 from the germline V gene are MGHRA and YSYEKL. CDR3 DNA sequence: TGCGCCAGCAGCCAAGATAGTGGGGGAGTAGCGGGAGTTAAGGATACGCAGTATTTT. Translation gives CASSQDSGGVAGVKDTQYF.

This clone was counted only a few times. The J gene is TRBJ2-3, the V gene TRBV7-8; 12 nucleotides line up with TRBD2. V dropped 4 bases and J dropped 0; count of bases not matched to a gene: 11. The CDR3 has 19 residues. Per germline, CDR1 SGHVS and CDR2 FQNEAQ. DNA for the CDR3: TGTGCCAGCAGCTCCTATTGGACTAGCGGGGCCCATAGCACAGATACGCAGTATTTT. The encoded protein is CASSSYWTSGAHSTDTQYF.

This clone was recorded a few times. V gene TRBV4-2 combines with J gene TRBJ1-4; D not resolved. CDR3 length: 15 amino acids. Germline CDR1 reads LGHNA; CDR2 reads YNFKEQ. With 3 bases removed from V and 2 bases from J, the gap between germline ends came to 10 bases. The CDR3 is CASSHGPFTNEKLFF. CDR3 DNA: TGTGCCAGCAGCCACGGACCTTTTACTAATGAAAAACTGTTTTTT.

This clone was seen only once. The rearrangement uses TRBV7-2 and TRBJ2-1; D perhaps matches TRBD2 (5 bases). The CDR3 consists of 14 residues. Trimming left V 2 bases short and J 2 bases short, with 7 bases between. The germline CDR1 and CDR2 sequences are SGHTA and FQGNSA. The chain's CDR3 is CASSLPGAYNEQFF. The DNA of the CDR3 is TGTGCCAGCAGCTTACCCGGGGCCTACAATGAGCAGTTCTTC.

This clone came up once. This rearrangement joins TRBV29-1 to TRBJ2-5, with 7 nucleotides matching TRBD1. The CDR3 is made up of 15 amino acids. The germline CDR1 and CDR2 sequences are SQVTM and ANQGSEA. V shed 6 bases and J 4 bases; nucleotides not matched to a gene: 14. CDR3 in amino acids: CSVEPGQGVGETQYF. In DNA, the CDR3 is TGCAGCGTGGAACCGGGGCAGGGGGTTGGAGAGACCCAGTACTTC.

The V call is TRBV27, the J call TRBJ2-7; 7 positions agree with TRBD1. CDR1 and CDR2 from the germline V gene are MNHEY and SMNVEV (reference sequence). The junction had 2 bases not matched to a gene; V was cut back by 0 bases and J by 0 bases. The CDR3 loop spans 15 amino acids. This chain's CDR3 is CASSLSTGSSYEQYF. DNA of the CDR3: TGTGCCAGCAGTTTATCGACAGGGAGCTCCTACGAGCAGTACTTC.

V gene TRBV18 combines with J gene TRBJ2-3, with D maybe TRBD1 (6 bases). Germline CDR1 is KGHSH and CDR2 is LQKENI. CDR3 length: 17 residues. V was trimmed by 3 bases and J by 0 bases, leaving 16 bases between them. CDR3 in DNA: TGTGCCAGCTCACCCCTTTCCGGGACATCGAGCACAGATACGCAGTATTTT. Its protein is CASSPLSGTSSTDTQYF.

The chain employs TRBV4-1 and TRBJ2-4; D may be TRBD1 or TRBD2 (5 bases each). CDR1 MGHRA and CDR2 YSYEKL come from the germline V gene. The CDR3 sequence is 16 residues long. The ends were cut back, 1 base at V and 8 bases at J, with 18 bases in the middle. Here the CDR3 reads CASSQVPGASVYIQYF. In nucleotides, the CDR3 is TGCGCCAGCAGCCAAGTTCCCGGGGCCTCTGTGTACATTCAGTACTTC.